Listed below are T cell receptor beta chains from one sample, sequenced in a study of glioma-infiltrating T cells. TCRdb reprocessed the multiplex PCR reads via MiXCR and lists one record per CDR3 protein. This sample has some 17,000 distinct CDR3 sequences, with about three fifths found just once. The material sequenced was glioma tissue, nonneoplastic brain tissue, or PBMCs (not recorded which). These receptors all come from a human donor with low-grade glioma or glioblastoma, undergoing nonglioma brain surgery, or in good health (not recorded which). Each CDR3 is given without its conserved first and last residue. A D gene is named only where the DNA matches it firmly.

>TRBV7-8|TRBD2
ASSWALAGAGTQY
>TRBV27|TRBD1
ASSSRTGSYEQY
>TRBV6-1|NA
ASSPTPNTEAF
>TRBV20-1|NA
SAQGNTEAF
>TRBV6-2/TRBV6-3|TRBD2
SSAGGQFNEQY
>TRBV10-3|NA
AISSGSNQPQH
>TRBV4-3|NA
ANSQDGQAINYGYT
>TRBV6-2/TRBV6-3|TRBD2
ASSQYAGGPG
>TRBV6-2/TRBV6-3|TRBD1
ASRQPGQGVRQY
>TRBV20-1|TRBD1
SARWGQGLGEAQY
>TRBV20-1|TRBD1
SAITGVSSNQPQH
>TRBV5-1|NA
ASSLAGRFNQPQH
>TRBV27|NA
ASRTPNQPQH
>TRBV6-5|TRBD1
ASSYTGGLGKLF
>TRBV7-2|NA
ASSLTGSSSYEQY
>TRBV7-3|NA
ASSSQWGDTQY
>TRBV7-9|NA
ASSLQPPRIEAF
>TRBV4-1|NA
ASSQRYIPSNQPQH
>TRBV2|NA
ASTFPEFLQETQY
>TRBV18|NA
ASSTNYSTDTQY
>TRBV6-2/TRBV6-3|TRBD2
ASSSPGTSSYNEQF
>TRBV7-3|TRBD1
ASSFQDRANTGELF
>TRBV6-1|TRBD1
ASNNPTGPRGYT
>TRBV7-2|TRBD2
ASSPLTSGGRGEQF
>TRBV3-1|NA
ASSRTNNEQF
>TRBV27|NA
ASSHMTGGMTEAF
>TRBV6-2/TRBV6-3|NA
ASSFATSQPQH
>TRBV6-2/TRBV6-3|NA
ASSPSAGTATTQY
>TRBV20-1|TRBD2
SARGTSRANEQF
>TRBV19|NA
ASSIWGESTEAF
>TRBV28|TRBD2
ASRTAGVSSYNEQF
>TRBV6-2/TRBV6-3|NA
ASSLVGNTEAF
>TRBV20-1|NA
SAAGTFAYEQY
>TRBV20-1|NA
SARSDREAY
>TRBV28|TRBD2
ASSPGTTGLDTQY
>TRBV6-2/TRBV6-3|NA
ASSPTQGREQY
>TRBV20-1|NA
SARPTGDYGYT
>TRBV20-1|NA
SAEDIRGEGYT
>TRBV2|NA
ASTRTGNTEAF
>TRBV20-1|TRBD1
SARPGTGVETQY
>TRBV6-2/TRBV6-3|NA
ASSYRGWNQPQH